This entry describes one T cell receptor (beta chain). The sample belongs to a study of T cells in localized non-small cell lung cancer. The V and J ends lost 0 bases and 7 bases, in that order; junction bases with no gene match: 4. The CDR3 runs 15 residues. CDR1 and CDR2 from the germline V gene are MRHNA and SNTAGT. The repertoire was sequenced with immunoSEQ multiplex PCR; TCRdb's copy has only in-frame clones and lacks some. Of approximately 12,000 clones listed, 80% to 90% are singletons. The TCR originated in a male donor at least 60 years old with stage I lung adenocarcinoma. This specimen consisted of peripheral blood, obtained before any cancer treatment. The chain uses TRBV6-4 and TRBJ2-1, with TRBD2 identical over 9 bases. CDR3 region: CASSDSGTSGNEQFF. In DNA, the CDR3 is TGTGCCAGCAGTGACTCGGGTACTAGCGGGAATGAGCAGTTCTTC.